Listed below are T cell receptor beta chains from one sample, sequenced in a study of blood T cells in healthy people across ages. TCRdb reprocessed the 5' RACE reads via MiXCR and lists one record per CDR3 protein. The sample comprises around 800,000 distinct CDR3 sequences, approximately 67% of which are singletons, and roughly a quarter rests with the top ten. The material sequenced was blood. Receptors were obtained from a man in his thirties or forties in good health. Each CDR3 is given without its conserved first and last residue.

J gene	V gene	CDR3 protein
TRBJ2-3	TRBV5-5	ASSPGGILTDTQY
TRBJ2-7	TRBV28	ASSLIGGQYRTY
TRBJ2-7	TRBV12-3/TRBV12-4	ASSPRLISYEQY
TRBJ2-1	TRBV4-2	ASSQRHASGASYNEQF
NA	TRBV5-1	ASSLELGGSPYEQY
NA	TRBV28	ASGRGQRIEQY
TRBJ1-2	TRBV4-2	ASSRMDRQDYT
TRBJ2-1	TRBV20-1	SALRDRVNNEQF
TRBJ1-5	TRBV13	ASSLGPPRETGNQLQH
TRBJ1-2	TRBV20-1	SVESNYGYT
TRBJ2-7	TRBV20-1	SARGSRDSPSSYYEQY
TRBJ2-3	TRBV21-1	ASSKAPNWPDTQY
TRBJ1-2	TRBV12-3/TRBV12-4	ASSPAGGVYGYT
TRBJ2-4	TRBV20-1	SARNWRDLNIQY
TRBJ1-1	TRBV5-1	ASSPPGRGGNTEAF
TRBJ2-1	TRBV20-1	SVVVRLDNEQF
TRBJ1-6	TRBV28	ASTPRAGNSPLH
TRBJ2-3	TRBV6-5	ASSYSRTSGGVTDTQY
TRBJ1-2	TRBV7-2	ASSPRGPYGYT
TRBJ1-2	TRBV6-6	ASSFSLGSNYGYT
TRBJ1-6	TRBV7-9	ASSFPQNNSPLH
TRBJ2-3	TRBV6-5	ATAASGGGPPDTQY
TRBJ1-1	TRBV6-5	ASSYQGSTEAF
NA	TRBV4-3	ASSQDLPTGTGEHEQY
TRBJ2-7	TRBV18	ASSPRPGIYEQY
TRBJ2-2	TRBV7-6	ASSLLAGGHKTLNTGELF
TRBJ1-1	TRBV18	ASSLSARDHAF
TRBJ1-4	TRBV15	ATSRKGPNEKLF
TRBJ2-7	TRBV3-1	ASSAPGTSGRYEQY
TRBJ2-7	TRBV10-3	AIQGGSSSYEQY
TRBJ2-3	TRBV4-3	ASSQDRVGPQY
NA	TRBV7-6	ASSPTTGFYEQY
TRBJ2-5	TRBV12-3/TRBV12-4	ASSPTVAETTQY
TRBJ2-3	TRBV12-3/TRBV12-4	ASTRGTASTDTQY
TRBJ2-7	TRBV11-1	ASRTSSGGPSYEQY